Following are 16 T cell receptor beta chains from one sample sequenced in a study of blood T cell repertoires in COVID-19. The data were produced by immunoSEQ multiplex PCR, yet TCRdb's version contains in-frame clones alone and is incomplete. The sample carries 290,000 or so clones, about nine tenths recorded once. The material sequenced was peripheral blood. These receptor sequences come from a man younger than 30 with active or convalescent COVID-19.

The chain links TRBV19 to TRBJ1-1, with 9 bases identical to TRBD1. CDR3 size: 14 residues. V was pared by 5 bases and J by 9 bases, with 10 bases of the junction left unmatched. Germline V lookup: CDR1 LNHDA, CDR2 SQIVND (reference sequence). The CDR3 protein is CASSSHGQGMQAFF. CDR3 sequence (DNA): TGTGCCAGTAGTTCCCACGGACAGGGGATGCAAGCTTTCTTT.

The chain couples TRBV3-1 (or the pseudogene TRBV3-2) to TRBJ1-2, with unresolved D. CDR3 length: 15 residues. V lost 0 bases, J lost 4 bases, and 12 bases lay in between. Germline values: CDR1 LGHDT, CDR2 YNNKEL (reference sequence). The chain's CDR3 is CASSQDSAGSYGYTF. The CDR3 bases are TGTGCCAGCAGCCAAGATTCGGCAGGATCCTATGGCTACACCTTC.

The chain is built from TRBV7-2 and TRBJ2-1; 7 nucleotides match TRBD2. CDR1 is SGHTA and CDR2 is FQGNSA in the germline V gene. The CDR3 runs to 15 residues. V gave up 4 bases and J gave up 2 bases; unmatched junction bases: 5. For the CDR3, the DNA is TGTGCCAGCAGCTCGTTCGGGACTACCTACAATGAGCAGTTCTTC. It yields the protein CASSSFGTTYNEQFF. Full variable domain (outside the CDR3, taken from reference TRBV7-2 and TRBJ2-1): GAGVSQSPSNKVTEKGKDVELRCDPISGHTALYWYRQSLGQGLEFLIYFQGNSAPDKSGLPSDRFSAERTGGSVSTLTIQRTQQEDSAVYLCASSSFGTTYNEQFFGPGTRLTVL.

This chain joins TRBV28 and TRBJ2-3, with 12 bases identical to TRBD2. Trimming took 4 bases from V and 6 from J; bases not matched to a gene: 2. The CDR3 spans 14 residues. CDR1 MDHEN and CDR2 SYDVKM come from the germline V gene. The CDR3 DNA reads TGTGCCAGCAGTTCTAGCGGGAGGGCTGATACGCAGTATTTT. It translates to CASSSSGRADTQYF.

The genes are TRBV4-3 and TRBJ2-7; tentative D call: TRBD1 (5 bases). The germline V gene encodes CDR1 LGHNA and CDR2 YSLEER. V was clipped by 3 bases and J by 3 bases, with 12 bases between them. The CDR3 consists of 14 residues. CDR3 bases: TGCGCCAGCAGCCAGGGGCTCAGAGACTACGAGCAGTACTTC. Translation: CASSQGLRDYEQYF.

The chain recombines TRBV11-2 with TRBJ2-3, with D perhaps matching TRBD1 (6 bases). Looked up from germline, CDR1 is SGHAT and CDR2 is FQNNGV. The CDR3 length is 15 residues. V was shortened by 7 bases and J by 0 bases, with 14 bases between the two germline ends. The CDR3 DNA follows: TGTGCCAGCAACACGTGGACAGACAGCACAGATACGCAGTATTTT. Amino acid sequence: CASNTWTDSTDTQYF.

The CDR3 is CASIWDRATGELFF. Written as DNA, the CDR3 is TGTGCCAGCATATGGGACAGGGCGACCGGGGAGCTGTTTTTT. The chain uses TRBV6-5 and TRBJ2-2, with 9 bases identical to TRBD1. This CDR3 spans 14 amino acids. The ends lost 7 bases at V and 5 bases at J; junction bases unmatched: 5. Germline V gene lookup returns CDR1 MNHEY and CDR2 SVGAGI.

This clone showed up just a few times. This sequence joins TRBV4-3 and TRBJ1-5; the match to TRBD1 covers 7 bases. CDR3 length: 16 residues. V shed 2 bases and J 0 bases; nucleotides not matched to a gene: 4. Per the germline V gene, CDR1 is LGHNA and CDR2 is YSLEER. CDR3 region: CASSQKGQTSNQPQHF. Written as DNA, the CDR3 is TGCGCCAGCAGCCAAAAGGGACAGACTAGCAATCAGCCCCAGCATTTT.

This chain uses TRBV19 with TRBJ2-1; 8 bases match TRBD2. CDR1 is LNHDA and CDR2 is SQIVND in the germline V gene (reference sequence). CDR3 length: 15 amino acids. J gave up 2 bases and V 4 bases, and 4 bases lay outside the gene matches. CDR3: CASSRAGVPYNEQFF. For the CDR3, the DNA is TGTGCCAGTAGTAGAGCGGGAGTGCCCTACAATGAGCAGTTCTTC.

This chain links TRBV19 with TRBJ2-1, with D unclear. The CDR3 is 14 residues long. V was pared by 5 bases and J by 4 bases, with 12 bases between. Germline lookup yields CDR1 LNHDA and CDR2 SQIVND (reference sequence). The CDR3 reads CASSPKQLYNEQFF. The DNA for the CDR3 is TGTGCCAGTAGTCCAAAACAGCTGTACAATGAGCAGTTCTTC.

The J gene is TRBJ1-3, the V gene TRBV28, with D hard to call. CDR1 is MDHEN, CDR2 SYDVKM, per germline. Trimming cost V 3 bases and J 0 bases, with 15 bases left between them. CDR3 size: 17 residues. CDR3 loop: CASSLLEGSFSGNTIYF. CDR3 bases: TGTGCCAGCAGTTTGCTGGAGGGTTCCTTCTCTGGAAACACCATATATTTT.

V usage is TRBV7-2 and J usage is TRBJ2-1; 7 bases agree with TRBD2. J was trimmed by 8 bases and V by 1 base; bases with no gene match: 11. Germline CDR1 reads SGHTA; CDR2 reads FQGNSA. CDR3 length: 16 residues. The CDR3 nucleotides are TGTGCCAGCAGCTTAGTAAGGTCGGGGGGATGGGATGAGCAGTTCTTC. Its translation is CASSLVRSGGWDEQFF.

The rearrangement joins TRBV15 to TRBJ1-5; 9 nucleotides agree with TRBD1. Germline values: CDR1 LNHNV, CDR2 YYDKDF (reference sequence). Germline trimming cut 5 bases from V and 6 bases from J; bases unmatched to any gene: 8. The CDR3 spans 15 residues. CDR3 protein: CATSGGTGKSQPQHF. The DNA of the CDR3 is TGTGCCACCAGCGGGGGGACAGGGAAAAGTCAGCCCCAGCATTTT.

In its sample, this clone was seen once. This chain joins TRBV9 and TRBJ1-2; 7 bases fit TRBD1. J lost 3 bases, V lost 3 bases, and 5 bases had no gene match. Germline loops: CDR1 SGDLS, CDR2 YYNGEE. This CDR3 contains 14 residues. The DNA for the CDR3 is TGTGCCAGCAGCGGGGGACAGTTCCACTATGGCTACACCTTC. Translating gives CASSGGQFHYGYTF.

This chain joins TRBV4-1 and TRBJ2-2; 15 bases align to TRBD2. The CDR3 totals 20 residues. Unmatched junction bases numbered 14, after V lost 2 bases and J lost 7 bases. The germline gives CDR1 MGHRA, CDR2 YSYEKL. For the CDR3, the DNA is TGCGCCAGCAGCCAACAACCCAGGACTAGCGGGGGGGCTGGCATCGGGGAGCTGTTTTTT. Residues: CASSQQPRTSGGAGIGELFF.

This clone has a handful of counts. The same CDR3 can be traced to other DNA sequences in this sample. This chain uses TRBV9 with TRBJ1-6; tentative D call: TRBD1 (5 bases). The germline V gene has CDR1 SGDLS and CDR2 YYNGEE. The CDR3 spans 13 residues. Trimming took off 2 bases at V and 9 bases at J, with 9 bases between the two ends. The CDR3 region has the DNA TGTGCCAGCAGCGTTGGCAGGGTTTCACCCCTCCACTTT. Translated, it gives CASSVGRVSPLHF. Looking up the rest from reference TRBV9 and TRBJ1-6 gives the full variable domain: DSGVTQTPKHLITATGQRVTLRCSPRSGDLSVYWYQQSLDQGLQFLIQYYNGEERAKGNILERFSAQQFPDLHSELNLSSLELGDSALYFCASSVGRVSPLHFGNGTRLTVT.